The 18 T cell receptor beta chains reported below all come from one sample, sequenced in a study of identical twins. Via MiXCR, TCRdb re-called the 5' RACE reads, giving one row per CDR3 protein. The repertoire holds around 490,000 distinct CDR3 sequences, with nearly 15% as singletons. These sequences were also reported in another study, on yellow fever vaccine responses in identical twins.

Material for sequencing was CD4+ T cells sorted from blood. These receptors all come from a woman aged 18-35 years in good health.

The chain joins TRBV11-1 to TRBJ2-1; 7 bases line up with TRBD2. Trimming removed 5 bases from V and 3 bases from J; junction bases left unmatched: 10. The germline V gene encodes CDR1 SGHAT and CDR2 FQDESV (reference sequence). This CDR3 is built from 16 residues. The CDR3: CASSEWGGESYNEQFF. Here the CDR3 DNA reads TGTGCCAGCAGCGAATGGGGGGGGGAAAGCTACAATGAGCAGTTCTTC. Using reference TRBV11-1 and TRBJ2-1 for the parts outside the CDR3, the full variable domain is EAEVAQSPRYKITEKSQAVAFWCDPISGHATLYWYRQILGQGPELLVQFQDESVVDDSQLPKDRFSAERLKGVDSTLKIQPAELGDSAMYLCASSEWGGESYNEQFFGPGTRLTVL.

The rearrangement uses TRBV12-3 or TRBV12-4 and TRBJ2-5, with a possible D match to TRBD2 (6 bases). With 1 base removed from V and 6 bases from J, the gap between germline ends came to 12 bases. The CDR3 covers 14 residues. As DNA, the CDR3 is TGTGCCAGCAGTTTAGGGTGGGACTCGAAGACCCAGTACTTC. This sequence encodes CASSLGWDSKTQYF.

In this sample, this clonotype turned up a few times. This sequence joins TRBV7-9 and TRBJ2-3, with no clear D. The CDR3 loop spans 12 amino acids. Germline values: CDR1 SEHNR, CDR2 FQNEAQ (reference sequence). The V and J ends lost 5 bases and 7 bases respectively, with 10 bases between them. The CDR3 sequence: CASSPPPYTQYF. The CDR3 region has the DNA TGTGCCAGCAGCCCACCACCCTATACGCAGTATTTT.

The chain combines TRBV4-1 with TRBJ2-1; 16 nucleotides align to TRBD2. V lost 1 base and J lost 7; bases outside the gene matches: 10. This CDR3 has 19 amino acids. Germline V CDR1 and CDR2: MGHRA, YSYEKL. CDR3 protein: CASSQVGLAGGPGGNEQFF. CDR3 in DNA: TGCGCCAGCAGCCAAGTGGGACTAGCGGGAGGGCCGGGCGGGAATGAGCAGTTCTTC.

CDR3 in amino acids: CASRMGQGYVGGELFF. As DNA, the CDR3 is TGTGCCAGCAGAATGGGACAGGGGTATGTCGGCGGGGAGCTGTTTTTT. The chain carries TRBV5-6 and TRBJ2-2; 10 nucleotides agree with TRBD1. Unmatched junction bases numbered 11, after V lost 5 bases and J lost 7 bases. CDR3 length: 16 amino acids. The germline gives CDR1 SGHDT, CDR2 YYEEEE.

This clonotype was counted between two and nine times. This rearrangement joins TRBV10-3 to TRBJ2-1, with TRBD2 matching 9 bases. The germline CDR1 and CDR2 sequences are ENHRY and SYGVKD. V was clipped by 6 bases and J by 6 bases; unmatched bases: 9. The CDR3 contains 15 residues. CDR3 protein: CAISPSAGGLNEQFF. CDR3 coding DNA: TGTGCCATCAGCCCATCCGCGGGAGGGCTCAATGAGCAGTTCTTC.

The J gene is TRBJ1-6, the V gene TRBV6-5; TRBD1 matches at 9 bases. The CDR3 sequence is 16 residues long. Germline CDR1 and CDR2: MNHEY and SVGAGI. V lost 5 bases, J lost 7 bases, and 9 bases stayed unmatched. The CDR3 reads CASSIQGATKNSPLHF. CDR3 DNA sequence: TGTGCCAGCAGTATACAGGGGGCAACAAAGAATTCACCCCTCCACTTT.

This rearrangement joins TRBV12-3 or TRBV12-4 to TRBJ2-1, with 9 bases matching TRBD2. The V gene end was trimmed by 4 bases and the J gene end by 7 bases; junction bases not matched to a gene: 11. There are 16 residues in the CDR3. CDR3 sequence reads: CASSWGGTSKTNEQFF. The CDR3 nucleotides are TGTGCCAGCAGTTGGGGAGGGACTAGCAAAACTAATGAGCAGTTCTTC.

This clonotype was counted a few times. The V call is TRBV20-1, the J call TRBJ2-1; 8 bases map to TRBD1. CDR1 is DFQATT, CDR2 SNEGSKA, per germline (reference sequence). With V trimmed by 0 bases and J by 0 bases, 1 base remained unmatched. The CDR3 length is 15 residues. This CDR3 is CSAREDRGSYNEQFF. Written as DNA, the CDR3 is TGCAGTGCTAGAGAAGACAGGGGCTCCTACAATGAGCAGTTCTTC.

This clonotype occurred a few times. This rearrangement joins TRBV12-3 or TRBV12-4 to TRBJ2-1, with a weak D call TRBD2 (5 bases). V was trimmed by 6 bases and J by 4 bases, leaving 7 bases between them. This CDR3 region has 12 residues. For the CDR3, the DNA is TGTGCCAGCAGACGGAGGTACAATGAGCAGTTCTTC. It yields the protein CASRRRYNEQFF.

In its sample, this clonotype was seen a few times. The chain uses TRBV24-1 and TRBJ1-1; D remains ambiguous. Per germline, CDR1 KGHDR and CDR2 SFDVKD. The CDR3 contains 13 residues. The V end was cut by 2 bases, the J end by 0 bases, with 3 bases between. CDR3 sequence: CATSDYLNTEAFF. CDR3 nucleotides: TGTGCCACCAGTGATTACCTGAACACTGAAGCTTTCTTT.

This clonotype has just a few counts. The chain has TRBV12-3 or TRBV12-4 and TRBJ2-5; 8 positions agree with TRBD1. This CDR3 is built from 15 residues. V was clipped by 2 bases and J by 1 base; unmatched bases: 3. The CDR3 DNA reads TGTGCCAGCAGTTTAAGGACAGGGCTCCAAGAGACCCAGTACTTC. This sequence encodes CASSLRTGLQETQYF.

This clonotype was seen a handful of times. This chain uses TRBV12-3 or TRBV12-4 with TRBJ1-5; weak D call: TRBD1 (6 bases). The ends were cut back, 8 bases at V and 7 bases at J, with 15 bases in the middle. This CDR3 spans 13 amino acids. This CDR3 is CASASGEGQPQHF. In DNA, the CDR3 is TGTGCCAGCGCGTCAGGGGAAGGGCAGCCCCAGCATTTT.

The chain carries TRBV5-1 and TRBJ2-1; no clear D gene. Trimming stripped 4 bases from V and 0 bases from J, with 14 bases between. Germline V CDR1 and CDR2: SGHRS, YFSETQ. CDR3 length: 16 amino acids. The DNA for the CDR3 is TGCGCCAGCAGCCCTACAAGCCGTAGCTCCTACAATGAGCAGTTCTTC. It is translated as CASSPTSRSSYNEQFF.

This rearrangement joins TRBV6-5 to TRBJ2-3; D possibly corresponds to TRBD2 (6 bases). Looked up from germline, CDR1 is MNHEY and CDR2 is SVGAGI. This CDR3 is 15 amino acids long. Trimming stripped 2 bases from V and 5 bases from J, with 14 bases between. In DNA, the CDR3 is TGTGCCAGCAGTTACGGGACTCGTCCGGTAGATACGCAGTATTTT. It codes for CASSYGTRPVDTQYF.

This clonotype was detected a few times. The chain carries TRBV7-2 and TRBJ2-5; 7 bases line up with TRBD1. The V and J ends lost 0 bases and 3 bases, in that order; junction bases with no gene match: 4. Looked up from germline, CDR1 is SGHTA and CDR2 is FQGNSA. This CDR3 comprises 15 residues. The CDR3: CASSLAGTVKETQYF. DNA for the CDR3: TGTGCCAGCAGCTTAGCGGGGACAGTGAAAGAGACCCAGTACTTC.

The J gene is TRBJ2-1, the V gene TRBV2; a weak D match, TRBD2 (5 bases). Per germline, CDR1 SNHLY and CDR2 FYNNEI. V lost 4 bases to trimming and J lost 0 bases, with 13 bases between them. CDR3 length: 16 residues. In DNA, the CDR3 is TGTGCCAGCAGTGGGGGTGGGGAGAGCTCCTACAATGAGCAGTTCTTC. Amino acids: CASSGGGESSYNEQFF.

The chain uses TRBV24-1 and TRBJ2-3, with 8 bases matching TRBD2. CDR1 is KGHDR, CDR2 SFDVKD, per germline. The trim removed 2 bases at V and 6 bases at J, leaving 12 bases unmatched. The CDR3 covers 17 residues. The DNA for the CDR3 is TGTGCCACCAGTGATTCCTTTGCGGGGGGCCGCCGGGATACGCAGTATTTT. This encodes CATSDSFAGGRRDTQYF.